This T cell receptor (beta chain) was sequenced during a study of cytomegalovirus exposure and HLA in healthy donors. CDR3 length: 12 residues. The junction had 8 bases not matched to a gene; V was cut back by 9 bases and J by 7 bases. CDR1 MNHNY and CDR2 SVGAGI come from the germline V gene (reference sequence). PCR was performed using 60 Vbeta and 13 Jbeta primers. Sequencing used immunoSEQ multiplex PCR; TCRdb keeps in-frame clones, though not all of them. Among some 140,000 clones, about 80% were seen once, and the ten largest hold 4.8%. The receptor comes from a man aged 25 to 40 in good health. Sequenced material: PBMCs. The V gene is TRBV6-6, the J gene TRBJ1-2; 7 nucleotides line up with TRBD1. Written as DNA, the CDR3 is TGTGCCAGTTACTCCGGGACAGCTGGCTACACCTTC. As protein: CASYSGTAGYTF.